A single sample gave rise to the 16 T cell receptor beta chains below, sequenced in a study of CXCR3-negative and CXCR3-positive naive CD8 T cells. The libraries of TRB cDNA were prepared using 5' RACE with UMI labels. TCRdb re-analyzed the 5' RACE reads; it lists each CDR3 protein once, without DNA. There are some 22,000 distinct CDR3 sequences in the sample, with roughly a fifth held by the top ten. The sequenced material came from memory CD8+ T cells from blood. The receptors shown here come from a human donor in good health. Some clones in this sample may be carry-over from other donors' samples.

This chain uses TRBV4-3 with TRBJ2-5; TCRdb's D gene call, TRBD2, goes unchecked for lack of DNA. Germline assignment: CDR1 LGHNA and CDR2 YSLEER. CDR3 length: 16 residues. The chain's CDR3 is CASSRTWRGVEETQYF.

The V call is TRBV7-9, the J call TRBJ1-1; as DNA is missing, the TRBD1 call by TCRdb cannot be tested. The CDR3 extends over 14 amino acids. CDR1 is SEHNR and CDR2 is FQNEAQ in the germline V gene (reference sequence). The CDR3 is CASSPHGAGTEAFF.

This chain joins TRBV4-3 and TRBJ2-1; the TRBD1 assignment by TCRdb is unverifiable without DNA. Looked up from germline, CDR1 is LGHNA and CDR2 is YSLEER. The CDR3 runs 14 residues. This chain's CDR3 is CASKGTGSYNEQFF.

The V call is TRBV29-1, the J call TRBJ2-5; no DNA is available, so the TRBD1 call from TCRdb remains unchecked. The CDR3 extends over 13 amino acids. Germline CDR1 and CDR2: SQVTM and ANQGSEA. This CDR3 reads CSVEDRGMETQYF.

V gene TRBV29-1 combines with J gene TRBJ2-7. This CDR3 contains 13 residues. Germline V gene sequence: CDR1 SQVTM, CDR2 ANQGSEA. The CDR3 sequence is CSVEDILTYEQYF.

The chain recombines TRBV14 with TRBJ2-5; TCRdb reports TRBD2, a call that lacks DNA to check it against. This CDR3 comprises 14 residues. Germline V gives CDR1 SGHDN, CDR2 FVKESK. The chain's CDR3 is CASSPQSGGETQYF.

This rearrangement joins TRBV4-3 to TRBJ1-1; TCRdb's assignment of TRBD1 cannot be checked, as there is no DNA. CDR1 and CDR2 (germline): LGHNA, YSLEER. There are 17 residues in the CDR3. This CDR3 is CASSQEGPGVMNTEAFF.

The genes are TRBV30 and TRBJ2-4; lacking DNA, the TRBD2 call made by TCRdb goes unchecked. This CDR3 is built from 15 residues. Germline lookup yields CDR1 GTSNPN and CDR2 SVGIG (reference sequence). The CDR3 protein is CAWSVVLAAKNIQYF.

The chain employs TRBV4-3 and TRBJ2-1; TCRdb proposes TRBD1, but this gene call is untestable without DNA. The CDR3 contains 16 residues. Germline CDR1 and CDR2: LGHNA and YSLEER. The CDR3 spells CASSQEGQGSYNEQFF.

In terms of frequency, this clonotype is medium-sized (0.01 to 0.1%). The chain couples TRBV7-9 to TRBJ1-1; the D gene TCRdb calls, TRBD1, cannot be checked with no DNA. CDR1 is SEHNR and CDR2 is FQNEAQ in the germline V gene (reference sequence). The CDR3 totals 16 residues. The CDR3 spells CASSLMDRGLGTEAFF.

The chain recombines TRBV11-2 with TRBJ2-5; the TCRdb call, TRBD1, lacks DNA for checking. Germline CDR1 reads SGHAT; CDR2 reads FQNNGV. The CDR3 runs 16 residues. The CDR3: CASSLDWDRERETQYF.

The CDR3: CASSLGTGEFEKLFF. This chain links TRBV5-6 with TRBJ1-4; lacking DNA, the TRBD1 call made by TCRdb goes unchecked. The CDR3 spans 15 residues. Germline V CDR1 and CDR2: SGHDT, YYEEEE.

V is TRBV6-5 and J is TRBJ1-2; TCRdb's D gene call, TRBD1, goes unchecked for lack of DNA. Germline V gives CDR1 MNHEY, CDR2 SVGAGI. The CDR3 is 18 amino acids. CDR3 in amino acids: CASSYGTGTKTANYGYTF.

This chain connects TRBV14 to TRBJ2-1; the D gene TCRdb calls, TRBD2, cannot be checked with no DNA. Germline lookup yields CDR1 SGHDN and CDR2 FVKESK. The CDR3 covers 19 residues. CDR3 amino acids: CASSPPPRGLSSSYNEQFF. Combining the CDR3 with reference TRBV14 and TRBJ2-1 gives the whole variable domain EAGVTQFPSHSVIEKGQTVTLRCDPISGHDNLYWYRRVMGKEIKFLLHFVKESKQDESGMPNNRFLAERTGGTYSTLKVQPAELEDSGVYFCASSPPPRGLSSSYNEQFFGPGTRLTVL.

V is TRBV12-5 and J is TRBJ2-3. This CDR3 contains 14 residues. The germline gives CDR1 LGHNT, CDR2 FRNRAP. The CDR3 spells CASGFGVSADTQYF.

The chain recombines TRBV29-1 with TRBJ2-6; TCRdb indicates TRBD1, and absent DNA this call remains unverified. The CDR3 is 19 amino acids. Looked up from germline, CDR1 is SQVTM and CDR2 is ANQGSEA. The CDR3 is CSVEDRDRGQFSGANVLTF.